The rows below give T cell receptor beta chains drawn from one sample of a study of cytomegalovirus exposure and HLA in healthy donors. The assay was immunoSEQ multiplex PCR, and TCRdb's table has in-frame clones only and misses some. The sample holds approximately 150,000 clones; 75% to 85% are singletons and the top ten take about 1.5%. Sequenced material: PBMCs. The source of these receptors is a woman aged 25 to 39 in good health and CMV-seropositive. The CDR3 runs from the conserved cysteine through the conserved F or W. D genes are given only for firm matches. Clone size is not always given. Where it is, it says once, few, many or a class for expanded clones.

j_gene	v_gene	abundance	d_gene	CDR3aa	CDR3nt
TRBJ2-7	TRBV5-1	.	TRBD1	CASSLTPGQGSYEQYF	TGCGCCAGCAGCTTGACTCCGGGACAGGGTTCCTACGAGCAGTACTTC
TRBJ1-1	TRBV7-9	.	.	CASSLAGGGEAFF	TGTGCCAGCAGCTTAGCGGGGGGTGGTGAGGCTTTCTTT
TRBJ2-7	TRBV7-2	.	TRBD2	CASSSRTSGYEQYF	TGTGCCAGCAGCTCGAGGACTAGCGGCTACGAGCAGTACTTC
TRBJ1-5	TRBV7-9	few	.	CASSLGIGGGQPQHF	TGTGCCAGCAGCTTAGGTATTGGGGGAGGCCAGCCCCAGCATTTT
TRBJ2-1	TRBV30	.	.	CASTSGSNEQFF	TGTGCCAGCACGAGCGGGTCTAATGAGCAGTTCTTC
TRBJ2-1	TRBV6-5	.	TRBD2	CASTHGGAQKIEQFF	TGTGCCAGCACTCACGGGGGGGCGCAGAAGATTGAGCAGTTCTTC
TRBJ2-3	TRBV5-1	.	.	CASSREDRPTDTQYF	TGCGCCAGCAGCCGGGAAGACAGGCCCACAGATACGCAGTATTTT
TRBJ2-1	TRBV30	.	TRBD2	CARIGLREGLTLSYNEQFF	TGTGCACGAATAGGGCTGCGGGAGGGCCTCACTCTTTCCTACAATGAGCAGTTCTTC
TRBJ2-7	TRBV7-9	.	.	CASSSSWGGAPYEQYF	TGTGCCAGCAGCTCCTCCTGGGGGGGGGCACCCTACGAGCAGTACTTC
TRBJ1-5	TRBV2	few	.	CASSEPGAGRQPQHF	TGTGCCAGCAGCGAACCCGGGGCGGGAAGACAGCCCCAGCATTTT
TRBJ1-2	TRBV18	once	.	CASSPDSFSNYGYTF	TGTGCCAGCTCACCAGACAGCTTTTCTAACTATGGCTACACCTTC
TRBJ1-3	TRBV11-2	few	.	CASSLAGWGNTIYF	TGTGCCAGCAGCTTAGCGGGGTGGGGAAACACCATATATTTT